This TCR beta chain was sequenced during a study of T cell responses to AZD1222 COVID-19 vaccine. The protocol was immunoSEQ multiplex PCR, while the TCRdb copy is restricted to in-frame clones and leaves out a portion. Among about 110,000 clones listed, 80% to 95% were seen once. V lost 2 bases and J 7 bases, leaving 11 bases between the germline ends. Germline values: CDR1 SNHLY, CDR2 FYNNEI. The CDR3 runs to 13 residues. Study-wide results and limits: Nearly half of spike-specific TCRs reportedly target unmutated variant regions.

In the case of this clone: Antigen specificity is unknown.

This TCR was recovered from an adult who received the AZD1222 COVID-19 vaccine. The input for sequencing was peripheral blood, taken 28 days after the second AZD1222 dose. The chain links TRBV2 to TRBJ1-2; the D gene is possibly TRBD1 (5 bases). The CDR3 DNA follows: TGTGCCAGCAGTGAACAGGGCCCCGCTGGCTACACCTTC. Residues: CASSEQGPAGYTF.